Following are 8 T cell receptor beta chains from one sample sequenced in a study of blood T cells in healthy people across ages. Primers used in a second PCR of roughly 6 to 12 cycles were a sample-barcoded 5' primer and a J-beta primer mix. TCRdb re-analysed the 5' RACE reads in MiXCR, keeping a single row per CDR3 protein. The data contain around 1.5 million distinct CDR3 sequences, approximately 42% of them singletons. The sequenced sample consisted of blood. Receptor source: a woman aged 18-29 years in good health.

In this sample, this clonotype turned up a few times. The chain links TRBV11-2 to TRBJ2-7; 9 nucleotides line up with TRBD1. The CDR3 has 14 residues. Germline CDR1 SGHAT, CDR2 FQNNGV. The V segment lost 7 bases and the J segment 2 bases; nucleotides outside the gene matches: 6. The CDR3 DNA reads as TGTGCCAGCACCCAGGACAGGGGTACCTACGAGCAGTACTTC. This translates into CASTQDRGTYEQYF.

This clonotype came up a few times. V is TRBV20-1 and J is TRBJ1-2; D gene unclear. CDR1 is DFQATT, CDR2 SNEGSKA, per germline (reference sequence). V gave up 0 bases and J gave up 4 bases, with 9 bases separating them. The CDR3 is 13 residues long. The CDR3 loop reads CSARERRSYGYTF. CDR3 coding DNA: TGCAGTGCTAGAGAGCGACGGAGCTATGGCTACACCTTC.

In this sample, this clonotype turned up a few times. The chain is built from TRBV20-1 and TRBJ1-4; D is unclear. The CDR3 runs 15 residues. V dropped 0 bases and J dropped 0 bases, with 8 bases sitting between them. Germline V lookup: CDR1 DFQATT, CDR2 SNEGSKA (reference sequence). The CDR3: CSARDRPATNEKLFF. The DNA for the CDR3 is TGCAGTGCTAGAGATCGGCCAGCAACTAATGAAAAACTGTTTTTT.

As to this clonotype: Mismatch with germline at one junction end may stem from a read error. The rearrangement uses TRBV12-3 or TRBV12-4 and TRBJ2-1; 7 bases are shared with TRBD1. The CDR3 covers 16 residues. CDR3 protein: CASSPRQGISYNGQFF. Here the CDR3 DNA reads TGTGCCAGCAGTCCGCGACAGGGAATCTCCTACAATGGGCAGTTCTTC.

In this sample, this clonotype turned up a few times. V and J are TRBV6-1 and TRBJ2-3; 8 nucleotides line up with TRBD2. The ends lost 8 bases at V and 2 bases at J; junction bases unmatched: 9. CDR3 length: 15 amino acids. Per the germline V gene, CDR1 is MNHNS and CDR2 is SASEGT. The CDR3 protein is CASLRGVLNTDTQYF. DNA for the CDR3: TGTGCCAGCTTGCGGGGGGTTCTAAACACAGATACGCAGTATTTT.

The CDR3 DNA reads TGTGCCAGCAGCCAAGATCCCAGTACTAGCGGGGTATACAATGAGCAGTACTTC. Translated, it gives CASSQDPSTSGVYNEQYF. V and J are TRBV4-2 and TRBJ2-1; 10 nucleotides agree with TRBD2. The J call may be mistaken, given a closer DNA end match to TRBJ2-7. This CDR3 is 18 amino acids long. Germline CDR1 is LGHNA and CDR2 is YNFKEQ.

For the CDR3, the DNA is TGTGCCAGCAGTCCCGGGGCCCATAGCAATCAGCCCCAGCATTTT. It codes for CASSPGAHSNQPQHF. The chain has TRBV7-9 and TRBJ1-5; D possibly corresponds to TRBD1 (5 bases). The V gene's germline CDR1 is SEHNR and CDR2 FQNEAQ (reference sequence). This CDR3 region has 15 residues. V was clipped by 6 bases and J by 0 bases, with 12 bases between them.

The chain carries TRBV10-3 and TRBJ2-1; no firm D call. V was shortened by 2 bases and J by 7 bases, with 12 bases between the two germline ends. The length of the CDR3 is 14 residues. CDR1 ENHRY and CDR2 SYGVKD come from the germline V gene. The DNA for the CDR3 is TGTGCCATCAGTGAGGCGAGGAGCCCGAATGAGCAGTTCTTC. Translating gives CAISEARSPNEQFF.